One sample yielded the 28 T cell receptor beta chains listed below, sequenced in a study of blood T cell repertoires in COVID-19. Clones were read by immunoSEQ multiplex PCR, and TCRdb kept only the in-frame ones, dropping some. The data hold 200,000 to 250,000 clones, with around 82% observed a single time. What was sequenced was peripheral blood. Receptors originate from a woman in her 70s with acute or convalescent COVID-19.

This rearrangement joins TRBV6-1 to TRBJ2-5; D uncertain. CDR1 is MNHNS and CDR2 is SASEGT in the germline V gene. Trimming cost V 2 bases and J 1 base, with 11 bases left between them. CDR3 length equals 15 residues. In DNA form, the CDR3 reads TGTGCCAGCAGTGAATACTGGCGGAGCCAAGAGACCCAGTACTTC. It encodes CASSEYWRSQETQYF.

The chain employs TRBV9 and TRBJ2-5, with 12 bases matching TRBD2. J gave up 8 bases and V 0 bases, and 8 bases lay outside the gene matches. Germline loops: CDR1 SGDLS, CDR2 YYNGEE. The CDR3 totals 16 residues. The CDR3 DNA is TGTGCCAGCAGCGTAGAGGCCGGACTAGCGGGAACTACCCAGTACTTC. Translation gives CASSVEAGLAGTTQYF.

J is TRBJ1-3 and V is TRBV5-1; 7 nucleotides agree with TRBD1. The CDR3 consists of 12 residues. Trimming at V came to 7 bases and at J to 2 bases, leaving 0 bases not matched to a gene. The V gene's germline CDR1 is SGHRS and CDR2 YFSETQ. DNA for the CDR3: TGCGCCAGCCAGGGGGCTGGAAACACCATATATTTT. The encoded protein is CASQGAGNTIYF.

The genes are TRBV18 and TRBJ2-1; 8 bases line up with TRBD1. Germline V gene sequence: CDR1 KGHSH, CDR2 LQKENI. This CDR3 spans 15 amino acids. V was clipped by 6 bases and J by 2 bases; unmatched bases: 6. The CDR3 reads CASSPDRVTYNEQFF. CDR3 coding DNA: TGTGCCAGCTCGCCGGACAGGGTGACCTACAATGAGCAGTTCTTC.

The V and J genes are TRBV7-8 and TRBJ1-5; D is perhaps TRBD1 (6 bases). The CDR3 contains 16 residues. V dropped 2 bases and J dropped 7 bases, with 18 bases sitting between them. Germline CDR1 and CDR2: SGHVS and FQNEAQ. CDR3 DNA: TGTGCCAGCAGCTTACGGGGGGGCGAAGCGGGGCAGCCCCAGCATTTT. Amino acids: CASSLRGGEAGQPQHF.

This rearrangement joins TRBV28 to TRBJ1-5; TRBD1 matches 8 bases. Looked up from germline, CDR1 is MDHEN and CDR2 is SYDVKM. This CDR3 has 15 amino acids. Trimming at V came to 6 bases and at J to 1 base, leaving 5 bases not matched to a gene. The CDR3 DNA follows: TGTGCCAGCAGCCAGGGGGCTCGAAGCAATCAGCCCCAGCATTTT. It yields the protein CASSQGARSNQPQHF.

The J gene is TRBJ2-1, the V gene TRBV5-4, with TRBD2 matching over 12 bases. J lost 10 bases, V lost 0 bases, and 2 bases had no gene match. The CDR3 loop spans 14 amino acids. The germline CDR1 and CDR2 sequences are SGHNT and YYREEE (reference sequence). CDR3 protein: CASSLELAGGEQFF. CDR3 nucleotides: TGTGCCAGCAGCTTGGAACTAGCGGGGGGCGAGCAGTTCTTC.

This chain uses TRBV6-5 with TRBJ2-3, with TRBD2 matching over 7 bases. The CDR3 is 16 residues long. V shed 2 bases, J shed 6 bases, and the junction held 11 bases outside the gene matches. Germline V gives CDR1 MNHEY, CDR2 SVGAGI. The CDR3 DNA follows: TGTGCCAGCAGTTACGTCGGCGGGAGAGGGCCTGATACGCAGTATTTT. Translation gives CASSYVGGRGPDTQYF.

The chain employs TRBV6-5 and TRBJ2-2; the match to TRBD1 covers 8 bases. V lost 6 bases to trimming and J lost 1 base; unmatched junction nucleotides: 4. Germline V gene data show CDR1 as MNHEY and CDR2 as SVGAGI. The CDR3 sequence is 15 residues long. In DNA, the CDR3 is TGTGCCAGCAGAAGGACAGGGAAGAACACCGGGGAGCTGTTTTTT. It specifies CASRRTGKNTGELFF.

The chain combines TRBV7-9 with TRBJ2-5; 7 bases are shared with TRBD1. V was pared by 1 base and J by 4 bases, with 3 bases of the junction left unmatched. CDR1 and CDR2 from the germline V gene are SEHNR and FQNEAQ (reference sequence). The CDR3 totals 14 residues. CDR3 loop: CASSLEDRAETQYF. CDR3 nucleotides: TGTGCCAGCAGCTTAGAAGACAGGGCAGAGACCCAGTACTTC. Complete variable domain (other parts from reference TRBV7-9 and TRBJ2-5): DTGVSQNPRHKITKRGQNVTFRCDPISEHNRLYWYRQTLGQGPEFLTYFQNEAQLEKSRLLSDRFSAERPKGSFSTLEIQRTEQGDSAMYLCASSLEDRAETQYFGPGTRLLVL.

This clone was observed a single time. The same CDR3 arises from other DNA sequences in this sample as well. This chain joins TRBV9 and TRBJ2-1; D not certain. Trimming cost V 0 bases and J 4 bases, with 5 bases left between them. The length of the CDR3 is 13 residues. Germline assignment: CDR1 SGDLS and CDR2 YYNGEE. CDR3 residues: CASSVDRYNEQFF. The CDR3 nucleotides are TGTGCCAGCAGCGTAGACCGGTACAATGAGCAGTTCTTC.

This clone was detected a few times. This chain uses TRBV7-3 with TRBJ2-4; D possibly corresponds to TRBD1 (7 bases). V was pared by 1 base and J by 10 bases, with 14 bases between. CDR1 is SGHTA, CDR2 FQGTGA, per germline. The CDR3 has 14 residues. The CDR3 coding sequence is TGTGCCAGCAGCTTAAGCCCGGAGGGGGCTATTCAGTACTTC. Protein product: CASSLSPEGAIQYF.

CDR3 residues: CASSITSGRNNEQFF. As DNA, the CDR3 is TGTGCCAGCAGCATTACTAGCGGGAGGAACAATGAGCAGTTCTTC. This chain links TRBV3-1 (or the pseudogene TRBV3-2) with TRBJ2-1; 12 nucleotides align to TRBD2. CDR1 and CDR2 from the germline V gene are LGHDT and YNNKEL (reference sequence). The CDR3 runs 15 residues. With V trimmed by 5 bases and J by 5 bases, 4 bases remained unmatched.

The CDR3 region is CASRLTSGRVLDQFF. The CDR3 bases are TGTGCCAGCAGGCTAACTAGCGGGAGGGTCCTCGATCAGTTCTTC. The V and J genes are TRBV27 and TRBJ2-1; 13 bases fit TRBD2. CDR1 and CDR2 from the germline V gene are MNHEY and SMNVEV (reference sequence). The CDR3 totals 15 residues. With V trimmed by 6 bases and J by 13 bases, 12 bases remained unmatched.

The chain links TRBV7-2 to TRBJ1-1; the D is unclear. The CDR3 is 15 residues long. From germline, CDR1 is SGHTA and CDR2 FQGNSA. Trimming pared 5 bases from V and 0 bases from J, leaving 13 bases between. CDR3 nucleotides: TGTGCCAGCAGCCAAAGCGGGAGGATGAACACTGAAGCTTTCTTT. Amino acids: CASSQSGRMNTEAFF. Using reference TRBV7-2 and TRBJ1-1 for the parts outside the CDR3, the full variable domain is GAGVSQSPSNKVTEKGKDVELRCDPISGHTALYWYRQSLGQGLEFLIYFQGNSAPDKSGLPSDRFSAERTGGSVSTLTIQRTQQEDSAVYLCASSQSGRMNTEAFFGQGTRLTVV.

The chain links TRBV10-3 to TRBJ2-7, with unresolved D. Germline CDR1 and CDR2: ENHRY and SYGVKD. The CDR3 consists of 15 residues. V was clipped by 2 bases and J by 3 bases, with 14 bases between them. Written as DNA, the CDR3 is TGTGCCATCAGTGAGCCTGGAAATAGCAACTACGAGCAGTACTTC. As protein: CAISEPGNSNYEQYF.

The DNA for the CDR3 is TGTGCCAGCCTTACCGGGACAGGGTCTTACGAGCAGTACTTC. Translated, it gives CASLTGTGSYEQYF. The chain has TRBV6-5 and TRBJ2-7; 9 bases align to TRBD1. CDR1 is MNHEY and CDR2 is SVGAGI in the germline V gene. Unmatched junction bases numbered 9, after V lost 8 bases and J lost 4 bases. The CDR3 is 14 residues long.

This clone was counted a few times. This chain links TRBV5-1 with TRBJ2-2; 8 bases align to TRBD1. Germline CDR1 is SGHRS and CDR2 is YFSETQ. V lost 1 base, J lost 5 bases, and 7 bases stayed unmatched. The CDR3 runs 16 residues. CDR3 nucleotides: TGCGCCAGCAGCTTGCGGCAGGGGGCTGGAACCGGGGAGCTGTTTTTT. It encodes CASSLRQGAGTGELFF.

J is TRBJ2-3 and V is TRBV29-1; D may match TRBD1 or TRBD2 (5 bases each). The germline V gene encodes CDR1 SQVTM and CDR2 ANQGSEA. The CDR3 is 11 residues long. Trimming took off 7 bases at V and 4 bases at J, with 9 bases between the two ends. CDR3 sequence: CSEGRADTQYF. In nucleotides, the CDR3 is TGCAGCGAGGGGCGGGCAGATACGCAGTATTTT.

The V and J genes are TRBV10-3 and TRBJ2-7; D unclear. CDR3 length: 14 residues. V gave up 0 bases and J gave up 2 bases, with 8 bases separating them. Germline lookup yields CDR1 ENHRY and CDR2 SYGVKD. CDR3 residues: CAISESRLPYEQYF. CDR3 in DNA: TGTGCCATCAGTGAGTCGCGGCTACCCTACGAGCAGTACTTC.

This clone was seen a handful of times. The genes are TRBV29-1 and TRBJ2-3; no clear D gene. This CDR3 contains 12 residues. Germline-derived CDR1 and CDR2 are SQVTM and ANQGSEA. V gave up 6 bases and J gave up 6 bases, with 13 bases separating them. The CDR3 region is CSVRVLSDTQYF. In nucleotides, the CDR3 is TGCAGCGTCCGGGTCCTATCCGATACGCAGTATTTT.

Remarks on this clone: One end of the junction fails to match germline, which may point to a read error. CDR3 region: CASSLDSGSHEQYF. CDR3 in DNA: TGTGCCAGCAGCTTGGACAGTGGCTCCCACGAGCAGTACTTC. The chain combines TRBV5-5 with TRBJ2-7; D remains ambiguous. Germline assignment: CDR1 SGHKS and CDR2 YYEKEE (reference sequence). The CDR3 covers 14 residues. Using reference TRBV5-5 and TRBJ2-7 for the parts outside the CDR3, the full variable domain is DAGVTQSPTHLIKTRGQQVTLRCSPISGHKSVSWYQQVLGQGPQFIFQYYEKEERGRGNFPDRFSARQFPNYSSELNVNALLLGDSALYLCASSLDSGSHEQYFGPGTRLTVT.

The V call is TRBV6-5, the J call TRBJ2-6, with D hard to call. Germline V gene sequence: CDR1 MNHEY, CDR2 SVGAGI. V lost 3 bases and J lost 0, with 6 bases in between. The CDR3 covers 15 residues. This CDR3 is CASSYSSSGANVLTF. The DNA for the CDR3 is TGTGCCAGCAGTTATTCCAGCTCTGGGGCCAACGTCCTGACTTTC.

The V call is TRBV5-1, the J call TRBJ2-7; D gene ambiguous. This CDR3 has 14 residues. V was cut by 2 bases and J by 2 bases, with 11 bases left in between. Germline assignment: CDR1 SGHRS and CDR2 YFSETQ. CDR3 protein: CASSLSGSPYEQYF. CDR3 in DNA: TGCGCCAGCAGCTTATCTGGCAGTCCCTACGAGCAGTACTTC.

This chain uses TRBV6-6 with TRBJ2-2; 7 bases agree with TRBD2. The CDR3 is 16 residues long. CDR1 and CDR2 from the germline V gene are MNHNY and SVGAGI (reference sequence). V dropped 6 bases and J dropped 6; count of bases not matched to a gene: 13. CDR3 bases: TGTGCCAGCAGGAGAAGCGGGATCTTATATTCCGGGGAGCTGTTTTTT. Encoded protein: CASRRSGILYSGELFF.

V is TRBV18 and J is TRBJ2-7, with 8 bases that match TRBD2. V lost 3 bases, J lost 6 bases, and 4 bases stayed unmatched. Germline CDR1 KGHSH, CDR2 LQKENI. CDR3 length: 13 residues. The CDR3 spells CASSPGLGGEQYF. CDR3 bases: TGTGCCAGCTCACCGGGACTAGGGGGCGAGCAGTACTTC.

This chain joins TRBV27 and TRBJ1-1, with D possibly TRBD1 on 6 matching bases. CDR3 length: 14 residues. V lost 3 bases to trimming and J lost 7 bases, with 15 bases between them. The germline V gene has CDR1 MNHEY and CDR2 SMNVEV (reference sequence). The CDR3 DNA reads as TGTGCCAGCAGTTTTGGGGGCAAGGTGATTGAAGCTTTCTTT. This gives the protein CASSFGGKVIEAFF.

The chain carries TRBV28 and TRBJ2-7; 11 positions agree with TRBD1. The CDR3 runs 15 residues. Germline V gene data show CDR1 as MDHEN and CDR2 as SYDVKM. V lost 5 bases and J lost 6; bases outside the gene matches: 9. The CDR3 reads CASSHRDRGFGEQYF. The CDR3 region has the DNA TGTGCCAGCAGTCACCGGGACAGGGGGTTCGGCGAGCAGTACTTC.